This T cell receptor (beta chain) comes out of a study of early T cells in non-severe SARS-CoV-2 infection. The wider study: Chains from this unsorted whole-blood bulk RNA could not be paired.

General observations from the study: There was a bias toward anti-spike CD8 responses in VDJdb matching, which missed private and CD4 specificities.

To note about this clonotype: The antigen is not known.

Unique molecular identifiers were affixed to single, distinct cDNA molecules. MiXCR, applied by TCRdb to the 5' RACE reads, yields one record per CDR3 protein. The sample records about 64,000 distinct CDR3 sequences, roughly 12% being singletons. The sample consisted of whole blood, taken at baseline. This TCR was sampled from an adult who was a healthcare worker with PCR-confirmed SARS-CoV-2 infection or an uninfected control (not recorded which).

CDR3 sequence: CASSSDGSRYNEQFF. In DNA, the CDR3 is TGTGCCAGCAGCTCCGACGGATCCCGTTACAATGAGCAGTTCTTC. V and J are TRBV12-3 or TRBV12-4 and TRBJ2-1, with D unresolved. The CDR3 sequence is 15 residues long. V was cut by 6 bases and J by 4 bases, with 16 bases left in between.